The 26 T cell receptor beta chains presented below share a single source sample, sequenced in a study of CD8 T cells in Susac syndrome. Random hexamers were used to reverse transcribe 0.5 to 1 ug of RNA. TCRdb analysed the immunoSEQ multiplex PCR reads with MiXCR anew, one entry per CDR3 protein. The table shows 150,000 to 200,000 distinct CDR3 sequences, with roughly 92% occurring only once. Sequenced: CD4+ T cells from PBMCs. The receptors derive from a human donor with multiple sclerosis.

The DNA for the CDR3 is TGTGCCAGCAGTTCTAACGAGGGTTTACAAGAGACCCAGTACTTC. Encoded protein: CASSSNEGLQETQYF. This rearrangement joins TRBV13 to TRBJ2-5, with a tentative D call TRBD2 (5 bases). The CDR3 spans 15 residues. Germline loops: CDR1 PRHDT, CDR2 FYEKMQ (reference sequence). The germline V and J ends were trimmed by 6 bases and 2 bases, with 16 bases remaining between them.

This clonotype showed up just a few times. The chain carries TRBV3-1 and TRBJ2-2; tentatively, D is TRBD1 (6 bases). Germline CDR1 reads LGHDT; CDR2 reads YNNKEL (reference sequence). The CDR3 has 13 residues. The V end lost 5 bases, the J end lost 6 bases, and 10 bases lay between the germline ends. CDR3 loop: CASSSQGPGELFF. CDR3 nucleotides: TGTGCCAGCAGCTCACAGGGCCCCGGGGAGCTGTTTTTT.

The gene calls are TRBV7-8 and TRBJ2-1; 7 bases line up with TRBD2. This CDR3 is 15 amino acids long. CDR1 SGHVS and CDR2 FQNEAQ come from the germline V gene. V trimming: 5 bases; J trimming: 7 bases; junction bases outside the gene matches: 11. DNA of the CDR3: TGTGCCAGCAGCCCGGGACTACCCTTCTGGAATGAGCAGTTCTTC. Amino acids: CASSPGLPFWNEQFF.

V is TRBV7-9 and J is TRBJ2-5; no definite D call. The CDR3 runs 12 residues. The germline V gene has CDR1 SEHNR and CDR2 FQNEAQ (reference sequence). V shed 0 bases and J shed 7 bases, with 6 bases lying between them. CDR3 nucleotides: TGTGCCAGCAGCTTAGCGGGCCCGACCCAGTACTTC. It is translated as CASSLAGPTQYF.

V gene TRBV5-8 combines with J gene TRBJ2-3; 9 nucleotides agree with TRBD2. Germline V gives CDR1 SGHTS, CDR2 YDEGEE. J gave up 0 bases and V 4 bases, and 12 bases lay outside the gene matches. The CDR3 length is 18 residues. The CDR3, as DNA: TGTGCCAGCAGCGTAACCGGGACTAGCTACCCTAGCACAGATACGCAGTATTTT. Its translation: CASSVTGTSYPSTDTQYF.

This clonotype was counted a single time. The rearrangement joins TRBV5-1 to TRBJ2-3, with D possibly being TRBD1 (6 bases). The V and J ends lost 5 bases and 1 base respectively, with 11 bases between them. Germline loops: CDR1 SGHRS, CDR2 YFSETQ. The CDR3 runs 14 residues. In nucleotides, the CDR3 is TGCGCCAGCAGATTAGGACAGCGCACAGATACGCAGTATTTT. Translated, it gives CASRLGQRTDTQYF.

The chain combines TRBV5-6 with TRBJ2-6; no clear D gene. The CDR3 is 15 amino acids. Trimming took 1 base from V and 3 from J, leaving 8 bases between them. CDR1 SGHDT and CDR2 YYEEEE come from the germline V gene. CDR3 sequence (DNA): TGTGCCAGCAGCTTGATGGGGTTTGGGGCCAACGTCCTGACTTTC. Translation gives CASSLMGFGANVLTF.

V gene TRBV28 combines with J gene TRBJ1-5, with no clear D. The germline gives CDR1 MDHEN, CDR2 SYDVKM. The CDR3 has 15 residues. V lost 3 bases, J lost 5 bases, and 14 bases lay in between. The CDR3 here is CASSLPSGGHQPQHF. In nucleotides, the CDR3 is TGTGCCAGCAGTTTGCCGTCAGGAGGGCATCAGCCCCAGCATTTT.

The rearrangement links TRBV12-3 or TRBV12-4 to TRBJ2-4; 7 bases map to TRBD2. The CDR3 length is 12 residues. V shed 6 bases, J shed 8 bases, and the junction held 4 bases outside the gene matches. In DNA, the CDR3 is TGTGCCAGCAGCCGGAGCGGGGACATTCAGTACTTC. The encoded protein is CASSRSGDIQYF.

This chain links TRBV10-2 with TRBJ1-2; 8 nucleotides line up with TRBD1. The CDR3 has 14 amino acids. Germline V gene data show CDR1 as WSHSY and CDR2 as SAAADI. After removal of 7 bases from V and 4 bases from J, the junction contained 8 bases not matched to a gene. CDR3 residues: CASTTDREGYGYTF. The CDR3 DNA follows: TGCGCCAGCACCACGGACAGGGAAGGCTATGGCTACACCTTC.

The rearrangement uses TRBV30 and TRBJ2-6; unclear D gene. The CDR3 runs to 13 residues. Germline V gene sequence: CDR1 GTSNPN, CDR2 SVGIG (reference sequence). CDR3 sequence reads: CAADRSGANVLTF. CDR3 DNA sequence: TGTGCGGCCGACCGCTCTGGGGCCAACGTCCTGACTTTC.

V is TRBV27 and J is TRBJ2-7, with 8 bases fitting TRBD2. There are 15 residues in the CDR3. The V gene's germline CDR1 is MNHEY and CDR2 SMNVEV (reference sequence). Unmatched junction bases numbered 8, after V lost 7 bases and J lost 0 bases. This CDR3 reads CASTVRGGSSYEQYF. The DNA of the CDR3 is TGTGCCAGCACGGTTCGGGGGGGAAGCTCCTACGAGCAGTACTTC.

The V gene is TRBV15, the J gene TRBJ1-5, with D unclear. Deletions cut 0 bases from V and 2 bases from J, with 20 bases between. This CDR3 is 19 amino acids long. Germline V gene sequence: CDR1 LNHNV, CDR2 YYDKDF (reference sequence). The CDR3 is CATSREEANRGRGNQPQHF. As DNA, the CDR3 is TGTGCCACCAGCAGAGAAGAGGCTAATCGGGGAAGGGGCAATCAGCCCCAGCATTTT.

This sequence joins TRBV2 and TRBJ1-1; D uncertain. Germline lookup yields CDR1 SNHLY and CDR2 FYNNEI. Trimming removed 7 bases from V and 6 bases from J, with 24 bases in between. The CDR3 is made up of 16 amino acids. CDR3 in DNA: TGTGCCAGCACGAGGGAGCAGTTTCAGGTTTTCTCTGAAGCTTTCTTT. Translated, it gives CASTREQFQVFSEAFF.

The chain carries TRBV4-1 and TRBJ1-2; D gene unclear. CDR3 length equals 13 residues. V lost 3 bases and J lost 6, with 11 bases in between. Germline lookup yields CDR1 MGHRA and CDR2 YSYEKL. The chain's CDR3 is CASSQSWSDGYTF. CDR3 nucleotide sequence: TGCGCCAGCAGCCAGTCGTGGTCGGATGGCTACACCTTC.

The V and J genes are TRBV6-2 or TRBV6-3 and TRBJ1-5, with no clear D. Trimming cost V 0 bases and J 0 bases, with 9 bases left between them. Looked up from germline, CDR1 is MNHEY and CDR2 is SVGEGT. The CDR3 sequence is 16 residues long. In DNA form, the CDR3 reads TGTGCCAGCAGTTACTCCCCGAACTATAGCAATCAGCCCCAGCATTTT. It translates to CASSYSPNYSNQPQHF.

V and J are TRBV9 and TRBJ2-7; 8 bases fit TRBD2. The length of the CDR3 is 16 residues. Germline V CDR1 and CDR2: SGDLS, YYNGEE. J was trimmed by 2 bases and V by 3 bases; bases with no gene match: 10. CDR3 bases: TGTGCCAGCAGCGCCCAAGCGGGGGCTCTAGCCTACGAGCAGTACTTC. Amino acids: CASSAQAGALAYEQYF.

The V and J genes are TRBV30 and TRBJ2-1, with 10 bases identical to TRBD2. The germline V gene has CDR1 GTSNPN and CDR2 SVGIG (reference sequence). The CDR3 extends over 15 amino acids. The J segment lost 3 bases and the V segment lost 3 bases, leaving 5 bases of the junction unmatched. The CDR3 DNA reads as TGTGCCTGGAGCCCACTAGCGGGATTCTACAATGAGCAGTTCTTC. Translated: CAWSPLAGFYNEQFF. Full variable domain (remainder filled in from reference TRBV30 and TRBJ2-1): SQTIHQWPATLVQPVGSPLSLECTVEGTSNPNLYWYRQAAGRGLQLLFYSVGIGQISSEVPQNLSASRPQDRQFILSSKKLLLSDSGFYLCAWSPLAGFYNEQFFGPGTRLTVL.

The CDR3 DNA reads TGTGCCAGCAGCCACTTAGCGGGAGGGCAAAATCAGTACTTC. Protein sequence: CASSHLAGGQNQYF. The chain employs TRBV14 and TRBJ2-4, with 11 bases aligning to TRBD2. Germline values: CDR1 SGHDN, CDR2 FVKESK. J lost 12 bases, V lost 3 bases, and 7 bases had no gene match. CDR3 length: 14 residues.

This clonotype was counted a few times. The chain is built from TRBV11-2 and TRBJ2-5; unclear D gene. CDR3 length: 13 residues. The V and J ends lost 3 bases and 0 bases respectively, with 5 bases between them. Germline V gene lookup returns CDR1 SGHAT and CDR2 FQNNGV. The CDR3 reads CASSFTDQETQYF. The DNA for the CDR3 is TGTGCCAGCAGCTTTACAGACCAAGAGACCCAGTACTTC.

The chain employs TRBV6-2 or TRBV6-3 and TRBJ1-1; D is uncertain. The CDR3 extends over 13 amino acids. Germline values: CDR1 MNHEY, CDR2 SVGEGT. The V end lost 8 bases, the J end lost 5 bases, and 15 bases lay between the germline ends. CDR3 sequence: CASRNFAGTEAFF. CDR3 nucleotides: TGTGCCAGCCGCAACTTCGCAGGAACTGAAGCTTTCTTT.

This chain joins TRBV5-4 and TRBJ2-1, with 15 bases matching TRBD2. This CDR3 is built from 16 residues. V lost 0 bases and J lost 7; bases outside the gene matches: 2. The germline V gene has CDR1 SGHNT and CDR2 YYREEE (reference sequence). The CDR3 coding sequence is TGTGCCAGCAGCTTGGGTGGGACTAGCGGGGGGAATGAGCAGTTCTTC. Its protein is CASSLGGTSGGNEQFF. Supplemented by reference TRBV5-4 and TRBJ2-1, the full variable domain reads ETGVTQSPTHLIKTRGQQVTLRCSSQSGHNTVSWYQQALGQGPQFIFQYYREEENGRGNFPPRFSGLQFPNYSSELNVNALELDDSALYLCASSLGGTSGGNEQFFGPGTRLTVL.

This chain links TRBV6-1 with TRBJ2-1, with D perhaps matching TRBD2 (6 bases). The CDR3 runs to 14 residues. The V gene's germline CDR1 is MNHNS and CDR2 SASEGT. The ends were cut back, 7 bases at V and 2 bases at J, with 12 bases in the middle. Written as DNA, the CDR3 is TGTGCCAGCACCCCCGTAGCGGCCTACAATGAGCAGTTCTTC. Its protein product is CASTPVAAYNEQFF.

This chain's CDR3 is CSAGSGGQPQHF. The CDR3 region has the DNA TGCAGTGCTGGATCAGGGGGACAGCCCCAGCATTTT. The chain uses TRBV20-1 and TRBJ1-5; 7 bases agree with TRBD1. Germline CDR1 reads DFQATT; CDR2 reads SNEGSKA (reference sequence). The CDR3 loop spans 12 amino acids. J was trimmed by 7 bases and V by 5 bases; bases with no gene match: 5.

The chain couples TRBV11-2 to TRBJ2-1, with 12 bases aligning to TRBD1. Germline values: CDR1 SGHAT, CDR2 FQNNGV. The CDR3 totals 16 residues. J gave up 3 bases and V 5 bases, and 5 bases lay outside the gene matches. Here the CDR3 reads CASSPGTGGFYNEQFF. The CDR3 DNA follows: TGTGCCAGCAGCCCCGGGACAGGGGGCTTCTACAATGAGCAGTTCTTC.

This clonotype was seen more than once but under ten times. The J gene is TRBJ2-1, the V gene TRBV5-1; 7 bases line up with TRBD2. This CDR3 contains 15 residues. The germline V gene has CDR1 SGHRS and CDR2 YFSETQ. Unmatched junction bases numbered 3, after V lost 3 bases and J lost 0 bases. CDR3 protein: CASSSQRGSYNEQFF. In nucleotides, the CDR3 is TGCGCCAGCAGCTCACAGCGGGGCTCCTACAATGAGCAGTTCTTC. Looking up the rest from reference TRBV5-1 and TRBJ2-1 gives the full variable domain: KAGVTQTPRYLIKTRGQQVTLSCSPISGHRSVSWYQQTPGQGLQFLFEYFSETQRNKGNFPGRFSGRQFSNSRSEMNVSTLELGDSALYLCASSSQRGSYNEQFFGPGTRLTVL.